The 16 T cell receptor beta chains below come from one sample, sequenced in a study of shared clonotypes between healthy human individuals (dated by TCRdb to 2018 to 2021). The library was built by means of the immunoSEQ multiplex PCR assay. TCRdb re-hosts the immuneACCESS table, in-frame sequences only. Its copies lack some clones; in the studies checked, an unresolved V gene accounts for under half of them, and the cause for the rest is not known. The sample yields hundreds of thousands of clones; roughly 77% were counted once. The ten largest clones represent 13% of the sample. Sequenced: PBMCs. Source of these receptors: a woman in her 40s in good health. Some clones in this sample may be carry-over from other donors' samples.

The chain combines TRBV7-2 with TRBJ2-1, with D uncertain. Trimming shortened V by 3 bases and J by 2 bases, and 11 bases separated the two germline ends. The CDR3 runs to 15 residues. Germline CDR1 SGHTA, CDR2 FQGNSA. CDR3 nucleotide sequence: TGTGCCAGCAGCTTGTGGTCGAATCCCTACAATGAGCAGTTCTTC. This sequence encodes CASSLWSNPYNEQFF.

About this clone itself: Germline is not matched at one junction end, which may reflect a read error. The V and J genes are TRBV6-5 and TRBJ1-2; D ambiguous. This CDR3 contains 13 residues. The germline V gene has CDR1 MNHEY and CDR2 SVGAGI. Here the CDR3 reads CASSYDPNFGYTF. In DNA, the CDR3 is TGTGCCAGCAGTTACGATCCGAACTTTGGCTACACCTTC.

On this clone: Additional DNA sequences in this sample encode the identical CDR3. This chain uses TRBV9 with TRBJ1-3, with D unresolved. The length of the CDR3 is 14 residues. Germline lookup yields CDR1 SGDLS and CDR2 YYNGEE. V lost 3 bases, J lost 0 bases, and 7 bases lay in between. The CDR3 sequence is CASSGGISGNTIYF. Written as DNA, the CDR3 is TGTGCCAGCAGCGGAGGCATCTCTGGAAACACCATATATTTT. Variable domain in full (rest from reference TRBV9 and TRBJ1-3): DSGVTQTPKHLITATGQRVTLRCSPRSGDLSVYWYQQSLDQGLQFLIQYYNGEERAKGNILERFSAQQFPDLHSELNLSSLELGDSALYFCASSGGISGNTIYFGEGSWLTVV.

The chain combines TRBV4-1 with TRBJ2-7, with 8 bases fitting TRBD1. The CDR3 has 15 amino acids. J lost 3 bases, V lost 1 base, and 5 bases had no gene match. The germline gives CDR1 MGHRA, CDR2 YSYEKL. The CDR3: CASSQVWTGYYEQYF. DNA of the CDR3: TGCGCCAGCAGCCAAGTCTGGACAGGGTACTACGAGCAGTACTTC.

This rearrangement joins TRBV19 to TRBJ2-2; no clear D. CDR3 length: 14 amino acids. Trimming pared 7 bases from V and 6 bases from J, leaving 15 bases between. In germline, CDR1 is LNHDA, CDR2 SQIVND (reference sequence). DNA of the CDR3: TGTGCCAGTAACCAGCACCGGAATGCCGGGGAGCTGTTTTTT. As protein: CASNQHRNAGELFF.

The rearrangement joins TRBV18 to TRBJ2-4; TRBD2 matches 7 bases. Per the germline V gene, CDR1 is KGHSH and CDR2 is LQKENI. The CDR3 runs 15 residues. V shed 9 bases, J shed 3 bases, and the junction held 11 bases outside the gene matches. Here the CDR3 DNA reads TGTGCCAGTCCTTTCCTTGGGGGGGGCAAAAACATTCAGTACTTC. Protein: CASPFLGGGKNIQYF.

The chain is built from TRBV25-1 and TRBJ2-1; D not resolved. Germline assignment: CDR1 MGHDK and CDR2 SYGVNS. The CDR3 has 15 residues. The germline V and J ends were trimmed by 3 bases and 6 bases, with 15 bases remaining between them. The CDR3 is CASSEELAVGNEQFF. CDR3 coding DNA: TGTGCCAGCAGTGAGGAGTTAGCAGTCGGCAATGAGCAGTTCTTC.

This clone was counted only a few times. This rearrangement joins TRBV6-4 to TRBJ2-3; tentatively, D is TRBD2 (5 bases). Germline loops: CDR1 MRHNA, CDR2 SNTAGT. V lost 0 bases and J 0 bases, leaving 10 bases between the germline ends. The CDR3 totals 16 residues. CDR3 protein: CASSDSLATSTDTQYF. DNA for the CDR3: TGTGCCAGCAGTGACTCGTTAGCGACAAGCACAGATACGCAGTATTTT.

This clone was recorded a few times. V gene TRBV6-1 combines with J gene TRBJ1-2; D is possibly TRBD1 (5 bases). CDR1 is MNHNS and CDR2 is SASEGT in the germline V gene. This CDR3 is built from 14 residues. Trimming shortened V by 2 bases and J by 2 bases, and 9 bases separated the two germline ends. CDR3 residues: CASSERGLNYGYTF. For the CDR3, the DNA is TGTGCCAGCAGTGAAAGGGGATTGAACTATGGCTACACCTTC.

This clone came up a few times. This chain uses TRBV5-6 with TRBJ1-2; no definite D call. The CDR3 is 13 amino acids. Germline assignment: CDR1 SGHDT and CDR2 YYEEEE. The V gene lost 1 base and the J gene lost 3 bases, with 7 bases spanning the gap. The CDR3 region is CASSLWGDYGYTF. CDR3 sequence (DNA): TGTGCCAGCAGCTTGTGGGGTGACTATGGCTACACCTTC.

V gene TRBV6-5 combines with J gene TRBJ2-1; D remains unclear. The V gene's germline CDR1 is MNHEY and CDR2 SVGAGI. The CDR3 spans 13 residues. The V end lost 3 bases, the J end lost 6 bases, and 9 bases lay between the germline ends. The CDR3 here is CASSYGKGNEQFF. CDR3 nucleotides: TGTGCCAGCAGTTATGGTAAGGGCAATGAGCAGTTCTTC.

The chain uses TRBV5-1 and TRBJ2-5; a possible D gene is TRBD2 (5 bases). This CDR3 spans 16 amino acids. The V end was cut by 0 bases, the J end by 2 bases, with 14 bases between. From germline, CDR1 is SGHRS and CDR2 YFSETQ. CDR3 in amino acids: CASSLEVGEIQETQYF. The CDR3 bases are TGCGCCAGCAGCTTGGAAGTGGGAGAGATACAAGAGACCCAGTACTTC.

This sequence joins TRBV18 and TRBJ2-1; 9 bases are a match to TRBD1. V trimming: 0 bases; J trimming: 5 bases; junction bases outside the gene matches: 11. This CDR3 is built from 18 residues. The germline gives CDR1 KGHSH, CDR2 LQKENI. The CDR3 nucleotides are TGTGCCAGCTCACCACCCCTGTATCGGACAGGGGTTAACAATGAGCAGTTCTTC. Translating it yields CASSPPLYRTGVNNEQFF.

The chain combines TRBV6-1 with TRBJ1-1; no definite D call. V gave up 6 bases and J gave up 7 bases, with 9 bases separating them. CDR1 and CDR2 (germline): MNHNS, SASEGT. This CDR3 comprises 11 residues. DNA for the CDR3: TGTGCCAGCAGGCGTGAGGGTGAAGCTTTCTTT. Protein product: CASRREGEAFF.

Turning to this clone: This CDR3 is also generated by other DNA sequences in the sample. The chain combines TRBV4-1 with TRBJ1-2; unclear D gene. Germline-derived CDR1 and CDR2 are MGHRA and YSYEKL. The CDR3 length is 13 residues. The V gene lost 4 bases and the J gene lost 8 bases, with 14 bases spanning the gap. CDR3 sequence reads: CASSPPGGRGYTF. For the CDR3, the DNA is TGCGCCAGCAGCCCCCCCGGCGGGCGAGGCTACACCTTC.

The rearrangement links TRBV5-1 to TRBJ2-7, with 9 bases fitting TRBD2. Germline loops: CDR1 SGHRS, CDR2 YFSETQ. The CDR3 has 16 amino acids. V shed 2 bases, J shed 4 bases, and the junction held 10 bases outside the gene matches. In nucleotides, the CDR3 is TGCGCCAGCAGCTTAGTTCCTAGCGGGACTCAGTACGAGCAGTACTTC. Encoded protein: CASSLVPSGTQYEQYF.